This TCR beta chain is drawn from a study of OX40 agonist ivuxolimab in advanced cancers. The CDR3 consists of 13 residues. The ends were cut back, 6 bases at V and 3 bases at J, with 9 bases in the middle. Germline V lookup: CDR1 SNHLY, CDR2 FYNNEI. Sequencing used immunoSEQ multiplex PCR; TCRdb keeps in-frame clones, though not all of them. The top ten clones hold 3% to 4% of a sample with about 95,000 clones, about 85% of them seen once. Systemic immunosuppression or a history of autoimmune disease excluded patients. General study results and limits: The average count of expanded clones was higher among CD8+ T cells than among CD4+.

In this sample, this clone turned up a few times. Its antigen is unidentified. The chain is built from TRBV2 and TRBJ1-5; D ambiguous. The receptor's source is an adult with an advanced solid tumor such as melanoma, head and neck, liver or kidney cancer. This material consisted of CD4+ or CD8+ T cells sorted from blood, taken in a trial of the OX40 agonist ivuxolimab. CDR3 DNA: TGTGCCAGCAGGTCCAGGTTCAATCAGCCCCAGCATTTT. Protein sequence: CASRSRFNQPQHF.